The sequence of this TCR beta chain was determined in a study of T cells in Graves' hyperthyroidism and ophthalmopathy. The CDR3 regions of TCR beta were amplified from RNA transcripts. HTBI primers drove first-round RT-PCR of the TCR CDR3. Via MiXCR, TCRdb re-called the multiplex PCR reads, giving one row per CDR3 protein. Of 330,000 or so distinct CDR3 sequences listed, less than 20% are singletons. The sequenced material came from blood. The TCR sequence derives from a woman between 40 and 55 years old with Graves' ophthalmopathy.

For the CDR3, the DNA is TGCAGCGTTGAAGATAGGCCAGACAACTATGGCTACACCTTC. Encoded protein: CSVEDRPDNYGYTF. V usage is TRBV29-1 and J usage is TRBJ1-2, with D unresolved. V was pared by 0 bases and J by 2 bases, with 10 bases between. This CDR3 comprises 14 residues. Germline loops: CDR1 SQVTM, CDR2 ANQGSEA.